This T cell receptor beta chain was documented in a study of T cells in Graves' hyperthyroidism and ophthalmopathy. Study-wide findings and caveats: In blood, most of the thyroid clonotypes expanded above 0.001 were also present.

Uncontrolled infection, other autoimmune disease, pregnancy or lactation excluded patients. Germline trimming cut 6 bases from V and 6 bases from J; bases unmatched to any gene: 8. Germline CDR1 SEHNR, CDR2 FQNEAQ (reference sequence). The CDR3 consists of 15 residues. Template material for amplifying TCR beta CDR3 regions consisted of RNA transcripts. With the HTBI primer set, the TCR CDR3 went through a first round of RT-PCR. TCRdb redid the calling of the multiplex PCR reads with MiXCR, one entry per CDR3 protein. The sample contains 450,000 to 700,000 distinct CDR3 sequences, 40% to 55% of which appear only once. This clonotype has at least ten counts. What it binds is not known.

The source is an adult woman with Graves' disease, either hyperthyroidism or ophthalmopathy (not recorded which). This chain uses TRBV7-9 with TRBJ1-6, with 7 bases that match TRBD1. The sequenced sample consisted of peripheral blood or thyroid tissue (not recorded which). CDR3 region: CASSLLRGPNSPLHF. The CDR3 coding sequence is TGTGCCAGCAGTCTACTAAGGGGGCCTAATTCACCCCTCCACTTT.